This TCR beta chain is drawn from a study of blood T cell repertoires in COVID-19. In this sample, this clone turned up once. This study enrolled people aged about 18 to 100 from about 24 US geographic areas. The recovered donors of Cohort 3 showed two negative PCRs, clearance, or symptom resolution. Sequenced by immunoSEQ multiplex PCR; TCRdb stores in-frame clones only, minus some. The data contain roughly 520,000 clones, approximately 88% of them seen just once; the ten biggest clones take up around 1.9%. Per germline, CDR1 LNHDA and CDR2 SQIVND (reference sequence). The length of the CDR3 is 16 residues. Deletions cut 0 bases from V and 0 bases from J, with 9 bases between.

The specimen sequenced was PBMCs or T cells enriched from blood (not recorded which). The TCR sequence derives from a woman aged 40 to 49 who had recovered from COVID-19. The V gene is TRBV19, the J gene TRBJ1-5; D is uncertain. This chain's CDR3 is CASSIEQFRSNQPQHF. CDR3 DNA: TGTGCCAGTAGTATAGAACAGTTCCGTAGCAATCAGCCCCAGCATTTT.